This T cell receptor (beta chain) was identified in a study of blood T cell repertoires in COVID-19. The wider study: Samples of COVID-19 (acute and convalescent) were obtained from the United States, Italy and Spain. The analysed material was cDNA or gDNA that came from T cells, B-cell-depleted T cells, or PBMCs.

The CDR3 covers 15 residues. The V segment lost 1 base and the J segment 1 base; nucleotides outside the gene matches: 3. Germline V gives CDR1 SGHRS, CDR2 YFSETQ. Per the authors' pipeline: Estimates of nucleated cell counts were drawn from the amplification of reference gene primers. The repertoire was sequenced with immunoSEQ multiplex PCR; TCRdb's copy has only in-frame clones and lacks some. V and J calls plus clone size are reproduced from that table; the DNA served to infer D and trimming. This table has 90,000 to 120,000 clones, approximately 91% appearing once. V is TRBV5-1 and J is TRBJ1-1, with TRBD1 matching over 8 bases. The sample consisted of peripheral blood. This receptor was identified in a man in his sixties with acute or convalescent COVID-19. The CDR3 loop is CASSLRTGQNTEAFF. CDR3 in DNA: TGCGCCAGCAGCTTGAGGACAGGGCAGAACACTGAAGCTTTCTTT.